These T cell receptor beta chains were read from a single sample in a study of siplizumab effects on memory and regulatory T cells. Only in-frame clones appear in the TCRdb table, and some are missing; sequencing was by immunoSEQ multiplex PCR. The sample shows about 75,000 clones, 93% of them seen only once. The sample was CD8+ T cells sorted from blood. Receptors were obtained from a human donor in good health. CDR3s leave out the opening cysteine and the closing phenylalanine or tryptophan. Clone size appears in some rows only: once, few, many, or a class for an expanded clone.

J gene,V gene,clone size,CDR3 protein
TRBJ2-2,TRBV6-4,-,ASSSWTGGGGELF
TRBJ1-2,TRBV27,-,ASSWRSNYGYT
TRBJ2-4,TRBV7-9,-,ASSLGDGGASSGIQY
TRBJ2-1,TRBV5-4,-,ASSFLGEQF
TRBJ1-3,TRBV2,-,ASSEAAAASSGNTIY
TRBJ2-7,TRBV7-3,-,ASSLGGPSYEQY
TRBJ2-2,TRBV29-1,once,SGLGVTGELF
TRBJ2-3,TRBV9,-,ASSGGTGTTDTQY
TRBJ2-5,TRBV10-2,-,ASRPPQETQY
TRBJ2-2,TRBV7-6,-,ASSLASGTSGGAVTGELF
TRBJ2-3,TRBV4-1,-,ASSPGTGGGDTQY
TRBJ1-5,TRBV11-3,-,ASTQPGTDQPQH
TRBJ1-5,TRBV5-6,few,ASSLAGQPQH
TRBJ2-7,TRBV7-9,-,ASSPSGSYEQY
TRBJ2-3,TRBV28,few,ASSSRYTDTQY
TRBJ2-3,TRBV6-4,few,ASSRTSGSTDTQY
TRBJ1-5,TRBV27,few,ATGPTGRPQH
TRBJ1-4,TRBV4-3,-,ASSLTSGSNEKLF
TRBJ2-7,TRBV7-2,once,ASSLQPSYEQY
TRBJ2-2,TRBV12-5,-,ASGGVNTGELF
TRBJ1-5,TRBV28,-,ASSGRGPGNQPQH
TRBJ1-2,TRBV10-3,-,AISETLDEANYGYT
TRBJ1-5,TRBV19,-,ASTRTVANQPQH
TRBJ1-1,TRBV9,-,ASSVGWGTGSTEAF
TRBJ2-5,TRBV4-2,-,ASSQQETQY
TRBJ1-5,TRBV27,-,ASSPGQGDQPQH
TRBJ2-1,TRBV19,-,ASTSMGQNYNEQF
TRBJ2-4,TRBV27,-,ASSQHGGALAKNIQY
TRBJ1-3,TRBV6-1,once,ASVTYNLGNTIY
TRBJ2-7,TRBV19,once,ASGSGGANNEQY
TRBJ2-1,TRBV13,-,ASSPLSAQGYNEQF
TRBJ1-1,TRBV5-1,-,ASNLLDPNTEAF
TRBJ2-7,TRBV19,-,ASSINPYEQY
TRBJ2-2,TRBV10-1,-,ASSERGWAGELF
TRBJ1-2,TRBV19,-,ASSPSGLRYT
TRBJ2-7,TRBV10-2,-,ASSESGLAYEQY
TRBJ2-2,TRBV6-4,many,ASSRGVDTGELF
TRBJ2-1,TRBV27,-,ASSPMGIAGGNEQF
TRBJ1-3,TRBV30,-,AWSWDYSGNTIY
TRBJ2-5,TRBV10-3,once,AISVDRGETQY
TRBJ2-1,TRBV19,-,ASSKLAGAYNEQF
TRBJ2-7,TRBV7-6,-,ASSLGTGAYEQY
TRBJ2-7,TRBV5-5,-,ASSLLQGSHEQY
TRBJ2-7,TRBV7-8,-,ASSSGTGAYEQY
TRBJ1-1,TRBV6-1,-,ASSSPGGEAF
TRBJ2-7,TRBV27,-,ASSLSVFNEQY
TRBJ2-3,TRBV2,-,ASSEVLTSRTDTQY
TRBJ1-5,TRBV15,-,ATSEYRGQPQH
TRBJ2-2,TRBV5-4,-,ASSFKVGELF
TRBJ2-1,TRBV10-2,once,ASRDRDYNEQF
TRBJ1-5,TRBV5-5,-,ASSADGNSNQPQH
TRBJ2-1,TRBV19,-,ASSMSSGGYNEQF
TRBJ1-1,TRBV7-9,-,ASSLGVAQAF
TRBJ2-1,TRBV7-8,-,ASSGRGGEQF
TRBJ1-5,TRBV19,-,ASSMVPLRGDQPQH
TRBJ2-5,TRBV2,-,ASRDPRGALETQY
TRBJ2-2,TRBV4-1,-,ASSQEWASYNTGELF
TRBJ2-5,TRBV7-7,-,ASSPFLVEQETQY
TRBJ1-1,TRBV28,few,ASSDQGEDTEAF